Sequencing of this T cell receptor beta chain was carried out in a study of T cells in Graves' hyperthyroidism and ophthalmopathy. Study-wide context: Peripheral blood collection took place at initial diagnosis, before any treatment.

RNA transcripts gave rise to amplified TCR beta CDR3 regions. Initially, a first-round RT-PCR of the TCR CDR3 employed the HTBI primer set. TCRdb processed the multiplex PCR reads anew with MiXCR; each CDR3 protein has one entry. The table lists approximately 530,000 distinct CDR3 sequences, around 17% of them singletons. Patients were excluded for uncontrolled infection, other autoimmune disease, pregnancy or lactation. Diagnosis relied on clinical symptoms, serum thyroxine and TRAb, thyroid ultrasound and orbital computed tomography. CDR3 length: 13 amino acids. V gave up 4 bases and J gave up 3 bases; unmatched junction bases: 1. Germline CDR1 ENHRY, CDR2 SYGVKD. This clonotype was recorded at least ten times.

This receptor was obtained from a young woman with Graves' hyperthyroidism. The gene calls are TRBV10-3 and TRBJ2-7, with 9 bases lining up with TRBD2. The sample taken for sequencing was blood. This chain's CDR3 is CAISGREGYEQYF. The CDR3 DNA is TGTGCCATCAGTGGGCGGGAGGGCTACGAGCAGTACTTC.